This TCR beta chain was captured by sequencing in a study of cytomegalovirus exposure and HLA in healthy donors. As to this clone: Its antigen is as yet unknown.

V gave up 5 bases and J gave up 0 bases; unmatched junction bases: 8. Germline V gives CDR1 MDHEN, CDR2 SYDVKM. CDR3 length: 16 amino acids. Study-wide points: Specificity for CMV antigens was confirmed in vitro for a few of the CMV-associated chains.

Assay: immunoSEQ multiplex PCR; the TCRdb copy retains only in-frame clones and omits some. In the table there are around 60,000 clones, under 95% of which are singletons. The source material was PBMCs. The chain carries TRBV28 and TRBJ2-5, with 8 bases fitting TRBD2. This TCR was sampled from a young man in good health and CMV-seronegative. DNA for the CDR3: TGTGCCAGCAGTCCCGGGACTAGTAGTTACCAAGAGACCCAGTACTTC. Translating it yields CASSPGTSSYQETQYF.